This TCR beta chain was identified during a study of T cell repertoires in cytomegalovirus infection. The wider study: It can be stated that public TCR beta signatures indicated CMV infection as well as a matching HLA type. Overall study results and limits: The cumulative frequency of public TCR beta families distinguished individuals who carried CMV together with the relevant HLA. Dominant in the ex vivo response were TCR beta clonotypes restricted by HLA-C and specific for CMV.

TCRdb called the reads again in MiXCR, with one record for every CDR3 protein. The sample includes about 260,000 distinct CDR3 sequences, approximately 8.3% of them seen just once. CDR3 size: 14 residues. The junction had 6 bases not matched to a gene; V was cut back by 5 bases and J by 10 bases. Germline-derived CDR1 and CDR2 are SGHAT and FQNNGV. There are many counts of this clonotype. Its antigen is currently unknown. This clonotype was obtained from a human donor in good health (CMV status not recorded). Some clones in this sample may be carry-over from other donors' samples. The sample consisted of PBMCs. The chain uses TRBV11-2 and TRBJ1-6; 9 positions agree with TRBD1. As DNA, the CDR3 is TGTGCCAGCAGCGCCAACAGGGGGCTGTCACCCCTCCACTTT. Protein: CASSANRGLSPLHF. The full variable domain, with the rest looked up from reference TRBV11-2 and TRBJ1-6, is EAGVAQSPRYKIIEKRQSVAFWCNPISGHATLYWYQQILGQGPKLLIQFQNNGVVDDSQLPKDRFSAERLKGVDSTLKIQPAKLEDSAVYLCASSANRGLSPLHFGNGTRLTVT.